This TCR beta chain emerged from a study of shared clonotypes between healthy human individuals. Germline CDR1 reads SGDLS; CDR2 reads YYNGEE. Between the trimmed V and J ends, which lost 0 bases and 6 bases, there was a span of 6 bases. The CDR3 length is 13 residues. TCRdb keeps only in-frame clones here, not all; method: immunoSEQ multiplex PCR. This sample has under 1,900,000 clones, with approximately 98.5% found just once. This chain joins TRBV9 and TRBJ2-2, with D possibly being TRBD1 (5 bases). The source is a man between 25 and 39 years old in good health. The sample was naive CD4+ T cells sorted from blood. Subset given: CD45RA+ positively selected. As DNA, the CDR3 is TGTGCCAGCAGCGTAGCGACAGCCGGGGAGCTGTTTTTT. Residues: CASSVATAGELFF.